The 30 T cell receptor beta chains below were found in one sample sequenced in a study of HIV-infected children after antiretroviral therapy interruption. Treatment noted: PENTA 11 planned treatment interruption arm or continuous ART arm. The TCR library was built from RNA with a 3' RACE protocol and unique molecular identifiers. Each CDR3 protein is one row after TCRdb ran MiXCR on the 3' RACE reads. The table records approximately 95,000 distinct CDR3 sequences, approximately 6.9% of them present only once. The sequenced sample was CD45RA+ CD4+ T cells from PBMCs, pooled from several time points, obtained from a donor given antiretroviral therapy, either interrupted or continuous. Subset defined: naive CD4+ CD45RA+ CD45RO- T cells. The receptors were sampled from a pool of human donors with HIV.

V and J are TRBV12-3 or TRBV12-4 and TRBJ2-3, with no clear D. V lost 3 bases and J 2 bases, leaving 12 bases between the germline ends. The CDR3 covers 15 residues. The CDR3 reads CASSFSVSYTDTQYF. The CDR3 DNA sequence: TGTGCCAGCAGTTTCAGTGTATCCTACACAGATACGCAGTATTTT.

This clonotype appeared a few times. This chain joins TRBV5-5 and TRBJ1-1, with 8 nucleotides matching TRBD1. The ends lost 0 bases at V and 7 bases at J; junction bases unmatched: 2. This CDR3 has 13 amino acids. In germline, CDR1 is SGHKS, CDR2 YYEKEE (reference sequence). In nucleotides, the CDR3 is TGTGCCAGCAGCTTGGTTGGGACAGGTGAAGCTTTCTTT. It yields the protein CASSLVGTGEAFF.

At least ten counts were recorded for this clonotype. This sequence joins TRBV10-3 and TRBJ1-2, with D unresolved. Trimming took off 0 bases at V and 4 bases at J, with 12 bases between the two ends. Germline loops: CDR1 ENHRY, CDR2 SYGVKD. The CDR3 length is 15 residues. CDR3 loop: CAISESTTYSYGYTF. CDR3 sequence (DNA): TGTGCCATCAGTGAGTCGACCACCTATAGCTATGGCTACACCTTC.

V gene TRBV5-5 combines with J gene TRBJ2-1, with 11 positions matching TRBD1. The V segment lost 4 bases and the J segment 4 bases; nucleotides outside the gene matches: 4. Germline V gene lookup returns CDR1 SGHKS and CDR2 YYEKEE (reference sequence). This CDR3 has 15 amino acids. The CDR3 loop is CASSVGTGGYNEQFF. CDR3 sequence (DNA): TGTGCCAGCAGCGTGGGGACAGGGGGGTACAATGAGCAGTTCTTC.

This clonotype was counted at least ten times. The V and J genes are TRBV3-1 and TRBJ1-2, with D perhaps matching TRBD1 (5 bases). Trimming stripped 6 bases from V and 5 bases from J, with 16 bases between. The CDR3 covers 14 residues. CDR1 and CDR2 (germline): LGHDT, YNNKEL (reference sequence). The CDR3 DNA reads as TGTGCCAGCAGAGGTCGCGGGGAGGGGTATGGCTACACCTTC. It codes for CASRGRGEGYGYTF. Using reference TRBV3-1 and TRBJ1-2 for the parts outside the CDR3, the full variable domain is DTAVSQTPKYLVTQMGNDKSIKCEQNLGHDTMYWYKQDSKKFLKIMFSYNNKELIINETVPNRFSPKSPDKAHLNLHINSLELGDSAVYFCASRGRGEGYGYTFGSGTRLTVV.

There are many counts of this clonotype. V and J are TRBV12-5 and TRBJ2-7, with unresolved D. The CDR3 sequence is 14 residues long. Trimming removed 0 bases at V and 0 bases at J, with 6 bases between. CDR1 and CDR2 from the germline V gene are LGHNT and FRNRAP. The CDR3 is CASGLVPSSYEQYF. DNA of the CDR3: TGTGCTAGTGGTTTGGTCCCTAGCTCCTACGAGCAGTACTTC. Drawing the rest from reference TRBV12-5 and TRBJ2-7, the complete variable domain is DARVTQTPRHKVTEMGQEVTMRCQPILGHNTVFWYRQTMMQGLELLAYFRNRAPLDDSGMPKDRFSAEMPDATLATLKIQPSEPRDSAVYFCASGLVPSSYEQYFGPGTRLTVT.

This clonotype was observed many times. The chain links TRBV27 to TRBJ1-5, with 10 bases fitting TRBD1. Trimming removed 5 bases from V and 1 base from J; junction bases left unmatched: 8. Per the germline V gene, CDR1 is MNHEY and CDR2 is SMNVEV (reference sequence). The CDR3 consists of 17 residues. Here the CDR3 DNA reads TGTGCCAGCAGTCCGGGACAGGGGAGGGGGAGCAATCAGCCCCAGCATTTT. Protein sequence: CASSPGQGRGSNQPQHF.

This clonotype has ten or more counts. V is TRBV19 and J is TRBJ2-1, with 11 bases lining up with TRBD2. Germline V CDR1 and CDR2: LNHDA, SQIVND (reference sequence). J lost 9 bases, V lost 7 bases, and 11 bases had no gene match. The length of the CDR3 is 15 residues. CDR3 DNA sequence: TGTGCCAGTATCCGGCTAGCGGGGGGAATTGGTGAGCAGTTCTTC. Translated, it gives CASIRLAGGIGEQFF.

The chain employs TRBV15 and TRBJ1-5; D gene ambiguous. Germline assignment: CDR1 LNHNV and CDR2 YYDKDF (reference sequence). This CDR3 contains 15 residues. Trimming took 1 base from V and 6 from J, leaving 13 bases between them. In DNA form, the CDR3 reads TGTGCCACCAGCAGAGGCATAGGTCTCCCTCAGCCCCAGCATTTT. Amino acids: CATSRGIGLPQPQHF.

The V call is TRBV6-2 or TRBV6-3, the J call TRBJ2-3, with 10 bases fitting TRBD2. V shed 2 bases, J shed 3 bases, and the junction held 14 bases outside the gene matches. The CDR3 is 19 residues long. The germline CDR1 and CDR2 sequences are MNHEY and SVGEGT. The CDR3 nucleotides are TGTGCCAGCAGTTACCGCGAGGGGCTACTAGCGGGGCTAACAGATACGCAGTATTTT. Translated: CASSYREGLLAGLTDTQYF.

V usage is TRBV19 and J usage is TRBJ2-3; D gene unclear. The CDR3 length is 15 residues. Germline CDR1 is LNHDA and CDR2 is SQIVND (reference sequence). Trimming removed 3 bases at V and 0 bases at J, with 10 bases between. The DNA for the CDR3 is TGTGCCAGTAGTATCACTCCGTCTAGCACAGATACGCAGTATTTT. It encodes CASSITPSSTDTQYF.

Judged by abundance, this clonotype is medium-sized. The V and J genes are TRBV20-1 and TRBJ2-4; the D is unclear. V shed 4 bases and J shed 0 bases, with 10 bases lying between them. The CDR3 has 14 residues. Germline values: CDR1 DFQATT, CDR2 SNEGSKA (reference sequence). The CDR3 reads CSAMAELAKNIQYF. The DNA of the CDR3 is TGCAGTGCTATGGCAGAGTTAGCCAAAAACATTCAGTACTTC.

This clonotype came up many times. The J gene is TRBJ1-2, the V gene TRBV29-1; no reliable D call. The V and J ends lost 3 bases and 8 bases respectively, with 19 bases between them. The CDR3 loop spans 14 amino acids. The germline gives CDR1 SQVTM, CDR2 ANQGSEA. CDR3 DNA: TGCAGCGTTGATTCAAGCCTAACGGGAAGAGGCTACACCTTC. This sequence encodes CSVDSSLTGRGYTF.

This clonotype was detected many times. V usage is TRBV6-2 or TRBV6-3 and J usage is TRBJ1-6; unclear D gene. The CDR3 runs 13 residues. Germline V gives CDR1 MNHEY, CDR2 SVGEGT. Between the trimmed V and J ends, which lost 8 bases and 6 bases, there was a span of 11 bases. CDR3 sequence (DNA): TGTGCCAGCGGGAGCTCACTTAATTCACCCCTCCACTTT. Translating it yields CASGSSLNSPLHF.

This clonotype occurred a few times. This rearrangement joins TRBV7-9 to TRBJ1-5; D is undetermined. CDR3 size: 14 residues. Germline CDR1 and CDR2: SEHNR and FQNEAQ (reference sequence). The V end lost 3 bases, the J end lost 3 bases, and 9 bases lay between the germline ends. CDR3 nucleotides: TGTGCCAGCAGCTTGAAACAGACCAATCAGCCCCAGCATTTT. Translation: CASSLKQTNQPQHF.

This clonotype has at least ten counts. For the CDR3, the DNA is TGTGCCAGCATTTTTCCCCTTCAGGGAAACCCCTACGAGCAGTACTTC. Translation: CASIFPLQGNPYEQYF. The chain combines TRBV21-1 with TRBJ2-7; the D call of TRBD1 is as the table states it, not checked on the DNA. TRBV21-1 is shown as a pseudogene. The CDR3 contains 16 residues.

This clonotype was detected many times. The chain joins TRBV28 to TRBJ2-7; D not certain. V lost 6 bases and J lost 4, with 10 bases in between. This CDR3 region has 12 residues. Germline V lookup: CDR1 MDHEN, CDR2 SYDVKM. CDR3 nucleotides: TGTGCCAGCAGGAGCAAGAGATACGAGCAGTACTTC. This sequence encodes CASRSKRYEQYF.

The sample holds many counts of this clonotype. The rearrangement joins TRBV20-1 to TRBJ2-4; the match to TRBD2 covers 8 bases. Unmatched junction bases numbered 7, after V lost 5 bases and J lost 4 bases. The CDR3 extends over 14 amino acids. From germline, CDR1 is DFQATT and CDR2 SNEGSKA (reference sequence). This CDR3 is CSAREGGLKNIQYF. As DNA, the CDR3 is TGCAGTGCTCGGGAGGGGGGGCTAAAAAACATTCAGTACTTC.

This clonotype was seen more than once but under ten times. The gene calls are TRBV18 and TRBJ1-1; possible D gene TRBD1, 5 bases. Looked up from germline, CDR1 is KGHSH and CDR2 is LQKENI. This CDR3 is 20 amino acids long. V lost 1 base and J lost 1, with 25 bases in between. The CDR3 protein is CASSPHQDWQGPPSNTEAFF. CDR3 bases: TGTGCCAGCTCACCACATCAAGATTGGCAGGGCCCCCCTTCGAACACTGAAGCTTTCTTT.

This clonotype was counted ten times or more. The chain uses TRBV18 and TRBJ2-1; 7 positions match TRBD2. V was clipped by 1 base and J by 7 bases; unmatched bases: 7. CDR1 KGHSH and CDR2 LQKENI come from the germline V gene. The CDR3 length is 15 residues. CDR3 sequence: CASSPLSGAVNEQFF. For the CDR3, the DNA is TGTGCCAGCTCACCACTGAGCGGGGCGGTAAATGAGCAGTTCTTC.

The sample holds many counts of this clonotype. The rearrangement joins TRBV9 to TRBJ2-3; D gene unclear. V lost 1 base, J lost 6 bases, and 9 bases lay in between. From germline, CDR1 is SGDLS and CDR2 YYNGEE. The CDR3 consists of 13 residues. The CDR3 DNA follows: TGTGCCAGCAGCGTATCTCCCCCTGATACGCAGTATTTT. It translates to CASSVSPPDTQYF.

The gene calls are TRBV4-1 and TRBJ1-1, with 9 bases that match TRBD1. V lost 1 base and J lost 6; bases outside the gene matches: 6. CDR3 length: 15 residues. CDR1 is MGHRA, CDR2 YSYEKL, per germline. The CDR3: CASSQAGQGRAEAFF. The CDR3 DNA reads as TGCGCCAGCAGCCAAGCCGGACAGGGGCGGGCTGAAGCTTTCTTT.

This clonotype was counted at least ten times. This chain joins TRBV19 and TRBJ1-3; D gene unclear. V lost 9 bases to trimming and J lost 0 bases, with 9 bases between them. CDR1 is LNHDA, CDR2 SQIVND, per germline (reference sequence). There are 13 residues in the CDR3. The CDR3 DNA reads TGTGCCAGCTCCACCGGCTCTGGAAACACCATATATTTT. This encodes CASSTGSGNTIYF. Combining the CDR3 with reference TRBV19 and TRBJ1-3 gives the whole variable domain DGGITQSPKYLFRKEGQNVTLSCEQNLNHDAMYWYRQDPGQGLRLIYYSQIVNDFQKGDIAEGYSVSREKKESFPLTVTSAQKNPTAFYLCASSTGSGNTIYFGEGSWLTVV.

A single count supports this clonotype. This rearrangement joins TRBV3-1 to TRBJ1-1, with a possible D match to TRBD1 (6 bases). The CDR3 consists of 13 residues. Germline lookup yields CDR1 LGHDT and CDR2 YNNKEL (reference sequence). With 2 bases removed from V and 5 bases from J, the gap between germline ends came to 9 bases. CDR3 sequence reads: CASSQRGGTEAFF. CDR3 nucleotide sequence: TGTGCCAGCAGCCAAAGGGGGGGGACTGAAGCTTTCTTT.

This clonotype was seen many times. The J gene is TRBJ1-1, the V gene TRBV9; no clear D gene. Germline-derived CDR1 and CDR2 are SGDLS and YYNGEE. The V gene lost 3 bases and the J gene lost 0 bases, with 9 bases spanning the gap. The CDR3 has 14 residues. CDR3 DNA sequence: TGTGCCAGCAGCGGACCGAACTTGAACACTGAAGCTTTCTTT. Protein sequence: CASSGPNLNTEAFF.

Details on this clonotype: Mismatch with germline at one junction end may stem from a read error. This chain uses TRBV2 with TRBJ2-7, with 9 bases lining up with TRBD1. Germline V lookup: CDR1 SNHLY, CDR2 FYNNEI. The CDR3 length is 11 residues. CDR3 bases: TGTGCGCAGCTTAAGTGGGGACAGGGTGTCTTC. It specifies CAQLKWGQGVF.

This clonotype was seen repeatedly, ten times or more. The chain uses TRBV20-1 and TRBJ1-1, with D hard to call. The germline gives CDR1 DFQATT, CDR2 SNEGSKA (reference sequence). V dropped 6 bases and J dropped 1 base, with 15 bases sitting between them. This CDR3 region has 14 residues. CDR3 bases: TGCAGTGCCGGCCGGTTCCGACGGAACACTGAAGCTTTCTTT. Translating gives CSAGRFRRNTEAFF.

CDR3 amino acids: CASSPETGGGTEAFF. CDR3 DNA: TGTGCCAGCTCACCAGAGACAGGGGGTGGGACTGAAGCTTTCTTT. The chain is built from TRBV18 and TRBJ1-1; 9 nucleotides line up with TRBD1. The trim removed 2 bases at V and 5 bases at J, leaving 6 bases unmatched. The germline gives CDR1 KGHSH, CDR2 LQKENI. This CDR3 is built from 15 residues.

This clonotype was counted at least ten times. The CDR3: CASSEAQGETQYF. DNA for the CDR3: TGTGCCAGCAGTGAAGCTCAGGGAGAGACCCAGTACTTC. The chain recombines TRBV6-1 with TRBJ2-5, with a possible D match to TRBD1 (5 bases). CDR3 length: 13 residues. V lost 0 bases, J lost 4 bases, and 6 bases lay in between. Germline CDR1 MNHNS, CDR2 SASEGT.

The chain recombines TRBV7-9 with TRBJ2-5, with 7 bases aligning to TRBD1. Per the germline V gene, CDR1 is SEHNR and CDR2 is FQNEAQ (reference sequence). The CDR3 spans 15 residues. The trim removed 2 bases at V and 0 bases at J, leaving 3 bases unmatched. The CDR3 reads CASSLQTGDQETQYF. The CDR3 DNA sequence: TGTGCCAGCAGCTTACAAACAGGGGACCAAGAGACCCAGTACTTC.